Below, one T cell receptor beta chain is given with its context. This sample is part of a study of T cells in Graves' hyperthyroidism and ophthalmopathy. Patients aged 18 to 65 had newly diagnosed hyperthyroidism that had lasted under 2 months. Exclusions: uncontrolled infection, other autoimmune disease, pregnancy, lactation. Fresh peripheral blood, less than 11 ml of it, supplied the PBMCs. The CDR3 totals 17 residues. CDR1 and CDR2 (germline): SGHVS, FNYEAQ. Trimming cost V 4 bases and J 0 bases, with 16 bases left between them. Template material for amplifying TCR beta CDR3 regions consisted of RNA transcripts. First-round RT-PCR targeting the TCR CDR3 was performed with the HTBI primer set. TCRdb re-derived calls from the multiplex PCR reads in MiXCR, one entry per CDR3 protein. The table records under 350,000 distinct CDR3 sequences, 20% to 25% of them present only once.

The sample taken for sequencing was blood. The TCR comes from a woman between 45 and 60 years old with Graves' hyperthyroidism. V gene TRBV7-6 combines with J gene TRBJ1-5; weak D call: TRBD1 (6 bases). CDR3: CASSSLGGAYSNQPQHF. CDR3 bases: TGTGCCAGCAGCTCCTTGGGGGGGGCGTATAGCAATCAGCCCCAGCATTTT.